This T cell receptor (beta chain) stems from a study of blood T cell repertoires in COVID-19. Overall study: T cells, B-cell-depleted T cells, or PBMCs provided the cDNA or gDNA that served as material.

The study recruited people aged roughly 18 to 95 years across approximately 24 US areas. Clinical history reported by participants formed the basis on which cohorts were assigned. The authors' processing: Reference gene primer amplification in the assay estimated nucleated cell counts. Clones were read by immunoSEQ multiplex PCR, and TCRdb kept only the in-frame ones, dropping some. For V, J and clone size, that table is used; D and trimming come from the DNA. Of 290,000 or so clones listed, around 80% are singletons. Germline trimming cut 3 bases from V and 2 bases from J; bases unmatched to any gene: 7. This CDR3 spans 16 amino acids. Germline assignment: CDR1 LGHDT and CDR2 YNNKEL (reference sequence). This clone was detected only a few times.

V is TRBV3-1 (or the pseudogene TRBV3-2) and J is TRBJ2-7; the match to TRBD2 covers 10 bases. This TCR was sampled from a man aged 35-49 years who had been exposed to COVID-19. The sample taken for sequencing was PBMCs or T cells enriched from blood (not recorded which). CDR3 coding DNA: TGTGCCAGCAGCCACTTAGCGGGAGGTCTCCCCTACGAGCAGTACTTC. The encoded protein is CASSHLAGGLPYEQYF.